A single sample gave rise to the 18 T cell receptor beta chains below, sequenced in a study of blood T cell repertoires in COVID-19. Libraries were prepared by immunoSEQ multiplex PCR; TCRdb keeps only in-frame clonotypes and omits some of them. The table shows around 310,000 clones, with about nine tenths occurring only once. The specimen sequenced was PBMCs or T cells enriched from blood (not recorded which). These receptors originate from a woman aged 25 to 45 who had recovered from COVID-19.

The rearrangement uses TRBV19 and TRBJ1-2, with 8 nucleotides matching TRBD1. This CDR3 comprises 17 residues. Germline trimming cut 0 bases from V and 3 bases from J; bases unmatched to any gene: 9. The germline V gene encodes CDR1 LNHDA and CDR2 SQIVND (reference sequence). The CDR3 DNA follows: TGTGCCAGTAGTATAGACCATGGAGGACAGGGATACTATGGCTACACCTTC. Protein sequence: CASSIDHGGQGYYGYTF.

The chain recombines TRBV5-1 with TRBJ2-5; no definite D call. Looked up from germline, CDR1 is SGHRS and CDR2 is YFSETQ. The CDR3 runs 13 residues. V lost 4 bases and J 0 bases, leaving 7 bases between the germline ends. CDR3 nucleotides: TGCGCCAGCAGCGCTCTAAACCAAGAGACCCAGTACTTC. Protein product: CASSALNQETQYF.

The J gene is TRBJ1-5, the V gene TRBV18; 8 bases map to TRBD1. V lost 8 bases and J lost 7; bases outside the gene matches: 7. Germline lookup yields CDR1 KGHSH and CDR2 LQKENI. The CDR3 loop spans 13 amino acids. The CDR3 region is CASQTGEYQPQHF. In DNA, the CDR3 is TGTGCCAGCCAGACAGGGGAGTACCAGCCCCAGCATTTT.

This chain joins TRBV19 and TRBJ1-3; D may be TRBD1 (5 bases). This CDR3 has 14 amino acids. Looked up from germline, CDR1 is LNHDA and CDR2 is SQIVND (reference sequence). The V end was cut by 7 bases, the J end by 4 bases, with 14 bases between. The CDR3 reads CASTLGQPGNTIYF. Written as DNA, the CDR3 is TGTGCCAGTACCCTAGGACAACCCGGAAACACCATATATTTT. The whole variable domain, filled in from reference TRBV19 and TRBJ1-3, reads DGGITQSPKYLFRKEGQNVTLSCEQNLNHDAMYWYRQDPGQGLRLIYYSQIVNDFQKGDIAEGYSVSREKKESFPLTVTSAQKNPTAFYLCASTLGQPGNTIYFGEGSWLTVV.

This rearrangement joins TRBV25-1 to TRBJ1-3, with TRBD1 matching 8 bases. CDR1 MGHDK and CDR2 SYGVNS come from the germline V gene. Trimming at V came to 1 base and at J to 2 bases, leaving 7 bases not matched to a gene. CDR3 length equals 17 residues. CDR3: CASSELSQGVAGNTIYF. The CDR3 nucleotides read TGTGCCAGCAGTGAATTATCACAGGGGGTTGCTGGAAACACCATATATTTT.

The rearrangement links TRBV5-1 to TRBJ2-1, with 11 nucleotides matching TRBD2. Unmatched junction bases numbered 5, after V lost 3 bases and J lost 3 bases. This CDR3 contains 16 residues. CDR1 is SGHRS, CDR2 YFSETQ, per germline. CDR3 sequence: CASSWSTSGDYNEQFF. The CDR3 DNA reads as TGCGCCAGCAGCTGGTCGACTAGCGGGGACTACAATGAGCAGTTCTTC.

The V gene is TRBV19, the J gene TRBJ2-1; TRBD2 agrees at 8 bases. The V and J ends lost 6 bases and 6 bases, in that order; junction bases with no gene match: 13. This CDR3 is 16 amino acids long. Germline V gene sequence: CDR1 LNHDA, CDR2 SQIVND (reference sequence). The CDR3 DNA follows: TGTGCCAGTAGCAACCCGGGACTAGGGGAAAGCAATGAGCAGTTCTTC. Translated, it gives CASSNPGLGESNEQFF.

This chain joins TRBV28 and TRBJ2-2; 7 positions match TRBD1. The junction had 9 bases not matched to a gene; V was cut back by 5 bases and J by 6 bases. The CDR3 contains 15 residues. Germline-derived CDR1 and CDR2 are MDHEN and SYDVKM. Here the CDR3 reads CASSPHRGAAGELFF. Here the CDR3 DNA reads TGTGCCAGCAGTCCTCACAGGGGCGCGGCCGGGGAGCTGTTTTTT.

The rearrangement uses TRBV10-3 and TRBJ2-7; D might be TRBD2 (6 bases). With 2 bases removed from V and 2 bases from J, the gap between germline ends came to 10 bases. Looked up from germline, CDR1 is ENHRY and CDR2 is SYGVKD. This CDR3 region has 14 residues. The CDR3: CAISERLGPYEQYF. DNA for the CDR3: TGTGCCATCAGTGAGCGACTAGGCCCCTACGAGCAGTACTTC.

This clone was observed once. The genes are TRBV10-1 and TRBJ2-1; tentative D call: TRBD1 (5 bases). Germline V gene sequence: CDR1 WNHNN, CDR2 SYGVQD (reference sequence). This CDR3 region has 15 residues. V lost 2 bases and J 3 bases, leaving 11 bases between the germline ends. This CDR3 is CASSERGYHYNEQFF. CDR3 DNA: TGCGCCAGCAGTGAGAGGGGATACCACTACAATGAGCAGTTCTTC.

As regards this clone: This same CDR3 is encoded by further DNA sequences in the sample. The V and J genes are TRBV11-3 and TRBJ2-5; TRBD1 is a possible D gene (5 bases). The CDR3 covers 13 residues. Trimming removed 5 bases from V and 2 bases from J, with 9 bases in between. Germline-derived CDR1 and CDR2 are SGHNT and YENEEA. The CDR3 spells CASSPRGQETQYF. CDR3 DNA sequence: TGTGCCAGCAGCCCAAGGGGACAAGAGACCCAGTACTTC.

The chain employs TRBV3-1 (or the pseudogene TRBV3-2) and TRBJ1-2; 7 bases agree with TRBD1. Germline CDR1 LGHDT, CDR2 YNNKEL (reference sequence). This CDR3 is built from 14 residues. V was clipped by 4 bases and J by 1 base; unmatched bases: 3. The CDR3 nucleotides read TGTGCCAGCAGCCGGGACAGACATAACTATGGCTACACCTTC. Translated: CASSRDRHNYGYTF.

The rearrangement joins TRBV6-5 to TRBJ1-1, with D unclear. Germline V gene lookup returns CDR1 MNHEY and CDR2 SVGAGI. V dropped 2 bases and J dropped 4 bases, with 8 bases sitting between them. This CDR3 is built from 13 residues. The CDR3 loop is CASSYHKSTEAFF. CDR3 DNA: TGTGCCAGCAGTTACCATAAGAGCACTGAAGCTTTCTTT.

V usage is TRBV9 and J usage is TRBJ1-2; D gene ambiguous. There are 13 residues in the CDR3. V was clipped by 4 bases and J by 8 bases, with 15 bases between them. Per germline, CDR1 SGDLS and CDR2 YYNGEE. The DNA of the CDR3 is TGTGCCAGCAGCACATTGGCGGTAAAAGGCTACACCTTC. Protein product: CASSTLAVKGYTF. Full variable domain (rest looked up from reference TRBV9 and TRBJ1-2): DSGVTQTPKHLITATGQRVTLRCSPRSGDLSVYWYQQSLDQGLQFLIQYYNGEERAKGNILERFSAQQFPDLHSELNLSSLELGDSALYFCASSTLAVKGYTFGSGTRLTVV.

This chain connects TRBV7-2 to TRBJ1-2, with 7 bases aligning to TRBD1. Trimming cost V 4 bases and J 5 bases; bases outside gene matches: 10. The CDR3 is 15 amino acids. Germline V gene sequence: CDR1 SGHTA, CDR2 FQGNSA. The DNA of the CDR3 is TGTGCCAGCAGCTCATCAACTACAGGGGAGTATGGCTACACCTTC. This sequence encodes CASSSSTTGEYGYTF.

As DNA, the CDR3 is TGTGCCAGCAGTGAAGGGGGACAGGGGGCTGGTGAGCAGTACTTC. It translates to CASSEGGQGAGEQYF. The rearrangement links TRBV6-1 to TRBJ2-7; 12 positions match TRBD1. The CDR3 loop spans 15 amino acids. From germline, CDR1 is MNHNS and CDR2 SASEGT. The V gene end was trimmed by 1 base and the J gene end by 7 bases; junction bases not matched to a gene: 5.

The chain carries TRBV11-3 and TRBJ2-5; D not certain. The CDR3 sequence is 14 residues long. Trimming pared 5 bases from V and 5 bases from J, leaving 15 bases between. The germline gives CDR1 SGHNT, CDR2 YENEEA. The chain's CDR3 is CASSRQRDGETQYF. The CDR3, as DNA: TGTGCCAGCAGCCGCCAACGCGACGGGGAGACCCAGTACTTC.

CDR3 in DNA: TGTGCCAGCAGCACGGACTCTACGGGGGAGCAGTACTTC. It translates to CASSTDSTGEQYF. This chain joins TRBV11-2 and TRBJ2-7, with D maybe TRBD2 (5 bases). The CDR3 covers 13 residues. The V gene lost 5 bases and the J gene lost 7 bases, with 15 bases spanning the gap. Germline CDR1 and CDR2: SGHAT and FQNNGV.